This record covers a single TCR beta chain. These data originate in a study of cytomegalovirus exposure and HLA in healthy donors. Study details: Counted in an early data release were about 80 million unique TCRs from HLA-typed donors.

The PCR was carried out with 60 Vbeta primers and 13 Jbeta primers. The repertoire was sequenced with immunoSEQ multiplex PCR; TCRdb's copy has only in-frame clones and lacks some. The data hold approximately 92,000 clones, with 81% observed a single time. The clonotype originates from a girl aged 2 to 10 in good health and CMV-seropositive. Sequenced input: PBMCs.

The CDR3 spells CASSEKGSRSLYEQYF. The CDR3 DNA reads TGTGCCAGCAGTGAAAAGGGGTCGCGTAGCCTCTACGAGCAGTACTTC. V and J are TRBV2 and TRBJ2-7, with a weak D call TRBD1 (5 bases). V was cut by 2 bases and J by 3 bases, with 17 bases left in between. Germline V gives CDR1 SNHLY, CDR2 FYNNEI. The CDR3 totals 16 residues.